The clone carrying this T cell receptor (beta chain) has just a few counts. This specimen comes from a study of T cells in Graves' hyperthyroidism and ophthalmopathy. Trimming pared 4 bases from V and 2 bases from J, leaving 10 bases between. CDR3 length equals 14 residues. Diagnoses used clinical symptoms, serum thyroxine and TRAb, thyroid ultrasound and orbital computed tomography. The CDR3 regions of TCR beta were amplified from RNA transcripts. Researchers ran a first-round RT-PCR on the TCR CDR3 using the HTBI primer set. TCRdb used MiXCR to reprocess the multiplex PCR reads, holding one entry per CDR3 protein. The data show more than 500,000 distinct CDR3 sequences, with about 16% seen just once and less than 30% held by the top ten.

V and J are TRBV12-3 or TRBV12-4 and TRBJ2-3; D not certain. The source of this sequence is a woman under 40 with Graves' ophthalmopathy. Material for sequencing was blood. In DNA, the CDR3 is TGTGCCAGCAGTTGGAGCAGGTACACAGATACGCAGTATTTT. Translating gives CASSWSRYTDTQYF.